This TCR beta chain was observed in a study of metastatic and nonmetastatic thyroid tumors. In the study overall: Malignant and benign thyroid patients had repertoires compared in peripheral blood and tumor or nodule tissue.

In the source study's methods: The authors used CDR3 differences across clinicopathological groups to build a distant-metastasis classifier for papillary thyroid cancer. With MiXCR, TCRdb called clones anew from the PCR reads. TCRdb, not the original authors, processed these V and J calls. The sample lists 89,000 or so clones; less than 10% were seen once. General study points: Malignant tumors reportedly showed significantly higher TCR beta diversity than benign nodules in both blood and tumor.

All patients were treatment-naive before thyroid surgery. With regard to this clone: Its matching antigen is unknown.

This CDR3 is built from 14 residues. Looked up from germline, CDR1 is GTSNPN and CDR2 is SVGIG (reference sequence). Trimming stripped 1 base from V and 3 bases from J, with 12 bases between. The material sequenced was blood. This TCR came from a female donor with papillary thyroid cancer or a benign thyroid nodule (not recorded which). Some clones in this sample may be carry-over from other donors' samples. The chain links TRBV30 to TRBJ1-2; tentative D call: TRBD1 (6 bases). The CDR3 nucleotides read TGTGCCTGGAGTGAAGGACAGCTCCACTATGGCTACACCTTC. It codes for CAWSEGQLHYGYTF.